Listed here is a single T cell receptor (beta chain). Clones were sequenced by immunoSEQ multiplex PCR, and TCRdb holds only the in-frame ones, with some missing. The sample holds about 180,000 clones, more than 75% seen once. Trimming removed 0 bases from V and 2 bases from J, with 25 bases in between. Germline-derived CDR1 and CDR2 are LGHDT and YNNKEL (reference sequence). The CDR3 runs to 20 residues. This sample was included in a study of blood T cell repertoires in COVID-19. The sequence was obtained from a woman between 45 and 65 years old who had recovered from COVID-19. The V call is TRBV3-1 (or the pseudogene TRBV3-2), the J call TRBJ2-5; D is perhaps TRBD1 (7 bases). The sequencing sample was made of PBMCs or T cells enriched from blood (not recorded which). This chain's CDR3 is CASSQDHRGRLANDQETQYF. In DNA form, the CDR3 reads TGTGCCAGCAGCCAAGATCACAGGGGAAGGCTAGCGAACGATCAAGAGACCCAGTACTTC.